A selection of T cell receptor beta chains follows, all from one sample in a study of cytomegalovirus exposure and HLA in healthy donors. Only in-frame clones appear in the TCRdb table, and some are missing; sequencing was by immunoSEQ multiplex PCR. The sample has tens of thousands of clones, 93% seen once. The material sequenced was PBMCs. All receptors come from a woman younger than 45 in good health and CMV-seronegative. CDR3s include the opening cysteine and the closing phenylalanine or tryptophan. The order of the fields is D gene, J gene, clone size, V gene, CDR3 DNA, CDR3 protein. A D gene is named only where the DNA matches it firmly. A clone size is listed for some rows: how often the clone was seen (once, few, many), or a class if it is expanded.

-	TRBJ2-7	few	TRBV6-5	TGTGCCAGCAGCGCGGGCTACGAGCAGTACTTC	CASSAGYEQYF
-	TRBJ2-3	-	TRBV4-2	TGTGCCAGCAGCGTCATGGGGAGGCCAGATACGCAGTATTTT	CASSVMGRPDTQYF
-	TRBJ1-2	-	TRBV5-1	TGCGCCAGCCGGACAGACACTAACTATGGCTACACCTTC	CASRTDTNYGYTF
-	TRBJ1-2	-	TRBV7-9	TGTGCCAGCAGCGGGGAGGGGTATGGCTACACCTTC	CASSGEGYGYTF
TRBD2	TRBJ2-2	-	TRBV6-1	TGTGCCAGCAGTGGGGGACTAGCGGCGCTCACCGGGGAGCTGTTTTTT	CASSGGLAALTGELFF
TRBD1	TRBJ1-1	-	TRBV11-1	TGTGCCAGCAGCCCACTGACAGGGGGCTTGCTGAACACTGAAGCTTTCTTT	CASSPLTGGLLNTEAFF
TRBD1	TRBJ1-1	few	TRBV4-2	TGTGCCAGCAGCCTAGAAGGACAGGTTAACACTGAAGCTTTCTTT	CASSLEGQVNTEAFF
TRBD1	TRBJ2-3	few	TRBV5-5	TGTGCCAGCAGCAAGGGCAACAGGGGGCGAGATACGCAGTATTTT	CASSKGNRGRDTQYF
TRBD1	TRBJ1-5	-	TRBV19	TGTGCCAGTAGTCCAAACAGGGGCCCCAATAGCAATCAGCCCCAGCATTTT	CASSPNRGPNSNQPQHF
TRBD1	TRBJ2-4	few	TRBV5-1	TGCGCCAGCGCCCCCGGGACAGGGGGAAACATTCAGTACTTC	CASAPGTGGNIQYF
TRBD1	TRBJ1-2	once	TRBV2	TGTGCCAGCATCAGGGGCCCTAGACAGGGGATGGTTGGCTACACCTTC	CASIRGPRQGMVGYTF
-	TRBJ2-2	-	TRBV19	TGTGCCAGTCTTACTTCGACAAAGTTTAACACCGGGGAGCTGTTTTTT	CASLTSTKFNTGELFF
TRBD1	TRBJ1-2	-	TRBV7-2	TGTGCCAGCAACCCAAACCGGGACAGCTATGGCTACACCTTC	CASNPNRDSYGYTF
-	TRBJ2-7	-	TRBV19	TGTGCCAGTAGTATACAGGGTGCAATCTACGAGCAGTACTTC	CASSIQGAIYEQYF
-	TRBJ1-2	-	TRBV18	TGTGCCAGCTCACCGCAGACTAACTATGGCCACACCTTC	CASSPQTNYGHTF
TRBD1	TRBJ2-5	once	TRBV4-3	TGCGCCAGCAGCCAAGATACGGACAGGTTCGAGACCCAGTACTTC	CASSQDTDRFETQYF
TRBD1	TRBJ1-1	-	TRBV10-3	TGTGCCATCAGTGCCTCACGGACAGGGTTAGGTGTCACTGAAGCTTTCTTT	CAISASRTGLGVTEAFF
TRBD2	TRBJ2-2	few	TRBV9	TGTGCCAGCAGCGTTCTAGCGGGAGTCAACACCGGGGAGCTGTTTTTT	CASSVLAGVNTGELFF
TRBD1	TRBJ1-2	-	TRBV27	TGTGCCAGCAGTCCTAACGTCCTCGGACAGGGGCATGGCTACACCTTC	CASSPNVLGQGHGYTF
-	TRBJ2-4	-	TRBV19	TGTGCCAGTAGTATTAGTGACAGGATGGGCAAAAACATTCAGTACTTC	CASSISDRMGKNIQYF
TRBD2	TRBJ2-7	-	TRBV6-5	TGTGCCAGCAGTTTAAGCGGGGTCTCCTACGAGCAGTACTTC	CASSLSGVSYEQYF
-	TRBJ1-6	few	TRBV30	TGTGCCTGGGGTACAGGGCGGGTTTCACCCCTCCACTTT	CAWGTGRVSPLHF
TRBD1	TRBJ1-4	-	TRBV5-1	TGCGCCAGCAGCCCCCATCGGACAGGGACTGAAAAACTGTTTTTT	CASSPHRTGTEKLFF
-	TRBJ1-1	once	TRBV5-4	TGTGCCAGCACCACCGCATTGGAGACTGAAGCTTTCTTT	CASTTALETEAFF
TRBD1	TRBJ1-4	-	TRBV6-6	TGTGCCAGCAGTATCGACAGGGCAGGGACTAATGAAAAACTGTTTTTT	CASSIDRAGTNEKLFF
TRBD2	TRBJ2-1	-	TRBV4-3	TGCGCCAGCAGCCAAGATTGGGCCAGCGGGGGTTTCCGATACAATGAGCAGTTCTTC	CASSQDWASGGFRYNEQFF
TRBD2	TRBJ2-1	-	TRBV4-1	TGCGCCAGCAGCTACGGGACTAGCGGCCACAATGAGCAGTTCTTC	CASSYGTSGHNEQFF
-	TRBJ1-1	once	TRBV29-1	TGCAGCGTTGACAGGGCTCTGAGCACTGAAGCTTTCTTT	CSVDRALSTEAFF
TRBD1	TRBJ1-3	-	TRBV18	TGTGCCAGCTCACCAGCCGGGACAGGGAGCTCTGGAAACACCATATATTTT	CASSPAGTGSSGNTIYF
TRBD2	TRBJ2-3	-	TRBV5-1	TGCGCCAGCAGCTTGGCAGGACTAGCTTGGCAGTATTTT	CASSLAGLAWQYF
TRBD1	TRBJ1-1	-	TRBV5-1	TGCGCCAGCAGCTCAGGGGGGCTGATGAACACTGAAGCTTTCTTT	CASSSGGLMNTEAFF
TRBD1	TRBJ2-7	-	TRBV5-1	TGCGCCAGCAGCCCGGGTCCGGGACAGCAGCAGTACTTC	CASSPGPGQQQYF
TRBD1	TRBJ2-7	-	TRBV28	TGTGCCAGCAGTTTTCTTGGGGGACAGTCCTACGAGCAGTACTTC	CASSFLGGQSYEQYF
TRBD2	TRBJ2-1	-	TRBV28	TGTGCCAGCAGTTTCGGGGGACTAAATGAGCAGTTCTTC	CASSFGGLNEQFF
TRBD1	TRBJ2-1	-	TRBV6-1	TGTGCCAGCAGTGCCGGGACAGCCTCCTACAATGAGCAGTTCTTC	CASSAGTASYNEQFF
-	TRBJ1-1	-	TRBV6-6	TGTGCCAGCAGTTTAGGGGTCGGAGGGGTTGGGGCTTTCTTT	CASSLGVGGVGAFF
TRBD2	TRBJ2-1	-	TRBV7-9	TGTGCCAGCAGCCGTCCTGGGGGAGGGATAAATGAGCAGTTCTTC	CASSRPGGGINEQFF
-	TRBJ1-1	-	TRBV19	TGTGCCAGTTTGGAGAGCACTGAAGCTTTCTTT	CASLESTEAFF
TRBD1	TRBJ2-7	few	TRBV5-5	TGTGCCAGCAGCTGGGACAGCTACGAGCAGTACTTC	CASSWDSYEQYF
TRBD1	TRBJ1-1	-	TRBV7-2	TGTGCCAGCAGCTTAGGGACAGGGGGCCCCAACACTGAAGCTTTCTTT	CASSLGTGGPNTEAFF
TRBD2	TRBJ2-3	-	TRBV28	TGTGCCAGCAGTTTATGGACTAGCGGGGGTAGCACAGATACGCAGTATTTT	CASSLWTSGGSTDTQYF